The 5 T cell receptor beta chains given below trace back to one sample, sequenced in a study of T-cell reconstitution after alpha-beta-depleted transplantation in children. Library preparation (for TCRbeta) was performed with unique molecular identifiers. TCRdb reprocessed the PCR reads via MiXCR and lists one record per CDR3 protein. The sample includes a few hundred thousand distinct CDR3 sequences, about 20% of them seen just once. This sample comprised PBMCs from the stem cell graft donor, obtained from the stem cell graft. The receptors here all came from a human donor who donated a stem cell graft to a child with acute myeloid leukemia.

In its sample, this clonotype was seen many times. The chain carries TRBV29-1 and TRBJ2-5; 8 bases are shared with TRBD1. The germline V gene encodes CDR1 SQVTM and CDR2 ANQGSEA. The V segment lost 6 bases and the J segment 4 bases; nucleotides outside the gene matches: 10. This CDR3 comprises 14 residues. CDR3 bases: TGCAGCGTGGGCCAGGCAGGGGGCGTAGAGACCCAGTACTTC. Encoded protein: CSVGQAGGVETQYF.

This clonotype was picked up a small number of times. V is TRBV10-3 and J is TRBJ2-4, with TRBD2 matching over 8 bases. This CDR3 region has 20 residues. The V and J ends lost 2 bases and 0 bases, in that order; junction bases with no gene match: 15. Germline CDR1 reads ENHRY; CDR2 reads SYGVKD. The CDR3, as DNA: TGTGCCATCAGTGAGGCTTCTACAGCGGGAGATGGGGAAGCCAAAAACATTCAGTACTTC. It encodes CAISEASTAGDGEAKNIQYF.

The V gene is TRBV20-1, the J gene TRBJ2-1, with 8 positions matching TRBD2. Germline loops: CDR1 DFQATT, CDR2 SNEGSKA (reference sequence). The V segment lost 3 bases and the J segment 6 bases; nucleotides outside the gene matches: 16. The CDR3 consists of 17 residues. For the CDR3, the DNA is TGCAGTGCTAGGACCCCTCTTTTAGCGGGGCGGCTCAATGAGCAGTTCTTC. Translation gives CSARTPLLAGRLNEQFF.

This clonotype was seen a few times. V and J are TRBV6-6 and TRBJ1-2, with D hard to call. In germline, CDR1 is MNHNY, CDR2 SVGAGI (reference sequence). Trimming removed 2 bases at V and 2 bases at J, with 6 bases between. The CDR3 contains 13 residues. DNA for the CDR3: TGTGCCAGCAGTTACGAAGGGAACTATGGCTACACCTTC. This codes for CASSYEGNYGYTF.

This clonotype was detected many times. J is TRBJ1-5 and V is TRBV12-3 or TRBV12-4; 8 bases fit TRBD1. This CDR3 contains 18 residues. Trimming removed 5 bases from V and 2 bases from J; junction bases left unmatched: 14. CDR3 sequence (DNA): TGTGCCAGCAGTGCGACGACCCCCGGGACAGGACGCAATCAGCCCCAGCATTTT. Its protein product is CASSATTPGTGRNQPQHF.